This T cell receptor (beta chain) is drawn from a study of graft-versus-host responses after intestinal transplantation. Notes on the study in general: High graft-versus-host to host-versus-graft clonal ratios were seen in allografts of patients with graft-donor T cell macrochimerism.

Responders labeled with CFSE (approximately 200,000) were plated with approximately 200,000 irradiated, violet-dye-labeled stimulators. After the reaction, the investigators sorted the proliferating CFSE-low CD3+CD4+ and CD3+CD8+ responders. Sequenced by immunoSEQ multiplex PCR; TCRdb stores in-frame clones only, minus some. The profile shows 8,500 to 11,000 clones, approximately 30% of them singletons. This clone was counted between two and nine times. Germline V lookup: CDR1 MNHEY, CDR2 SVGAGI. V lost 4 bases to trimming and J lost 4 bases; unmatched junction nucleotides: 10. This CDR3 contains 16 residues.

The chain recombines TRBV6-5 with TRBJ2-3; 8 bases map to TRBD1. The sequence derives from a human patient who was an organ donor for intestinal transplantation. Sequencing was performed on alloreactive CD4+ T cells from a mixed lymphocyte reaction culture, taken before transplantation. As for subset: CFSE-low proliferating T cells sorted from roughly 6-day pre-transplant mixed lymphocyte reaction (GvH or HvG direction). The DNA of the CDR3 is TGTGCCAGCAGTTCCTTGGGCAGGGGGCTTGCAGATACGCAGTATTTT. Translating gives CASSSLGRGLADTQYF.